This passage covers 6 T cell receptor beta chains from one sample sequenced in a study of early T cells in non-severe SARS-CoV-2 infection. TCRdb independently ran MiXCR on the 5' RACE reads; one entry per CDR3 protein. In the table there are around 53,000 distinct CDR3 sequences, approximately 9.8% of which are singletons. The sample consisted of whole blood. The receptors stem from an adult who was a healthcare worker with PCR-confirmed SARS-CoV-2 infection or an uninfected control (not recorded which).

This rearrangement joins TRBV7-6 to TRBJ2-7; a weak D match, TRBD1 (6 bases). In germline, CDR1 is SGHVS, CDR2 FNYEAQ. V shed 4 bases and J shed 5 bases, with 12 bases lying between them. CDR3 length equals 13 residues. Here the CDR3 DNA reads TGTGCCAGCAGCTCGCAGGGGACGAACGAGCAGTACTTC. Encoded protein: CASSSQGTNEQYF.

At least ten counts were recorded for this clonotype. This rearrangement joins TRBV6-5 to TRBJ2-2; D possibly corresponds to TRBD2 (6 bases). Per the germline V gene, CDR1 is MNHEY and CDR2 is SVGAGI. The CDR3 has 17 amino acids. Trimming removed 2 bases at V and 3 bases at J, with 16 bases between. CDR3 coding DNA: TGTGCCAGCAGTTACCCACCCCCGGGAGAAGACACCGGGGAGCTGTTTTTT. Translation gives CASSYPPPGEDTGELFF.

This chain connects TRBV27 to TRBJ2-1; a possible D gene is TRBD2 (6 bases). The CDR3 length is 13 residues. Between the trimmed V and J ends, which lost 6 bases and 6 bases, there was a span of 12 bases. Germline V gene data show CDR1 as MNHEY and CDR2 as SMNVEV (reference sequence). DNA for the CDR3: TGTGCCAGCAGGACCGGCGGGGCCAATGAGCAGTTCTTC. Protein product: CASRTGGANEQFF.

This clonotype was recorded at least ten times. The chain carries TRBV7-6 and TRBJ2-7, with D possibly TRBD2 on 5 matching bases. Germline CDR1 SGHVS, CDR2 FNYEAQ. The ends were cut back, 4 bases at V and 4 bases at J, with 8 bases in the middle. This CDR3 comprises 12 residues. The CDR3 reads CASSSGDYEQYF. In DNA form, the CDR3 reads TGTGCCAGCAGCTCCGGGGATTACGAGCAGTACTTC. Using reference TRBV7-6 and TRBJ2-7 for the parts outside the CDR3, the full variable domain is GAGVSQSPRYKVTKRGQDVALRCDPISGHVSLYWYRQALGQGPEFLTYFNYEAQQDKSGLPNDRFSAERPEGSISTLTIQRTEQRDSAMYRCASSSGDYEQYFGPGTRLTVT.

Ten or more counts support this clonotype. This chain joins TRBV2 and TRBJ2-2; 7 nucleotides line up with TRBD2. Germline V gene lookup returns CDR1 SNHLY and CDR2 FYNNEI. This CDR3 is built from 15 residues. V lost 6 bases to trimming and J lost 7 bases; unmatched junction nucleotides: 11. The CDR3 sequence: CASSKTSVAHGELFF. The CDR3 nucleotides read TGTGCCAGCAGCAAAACTAGCGTTGCCCACGGGGAGCTGTTTTTT.

In this sample, this clonotype turned up many times. The rearrangement links TRBV11-2 to TRBJ2-1; D gene unclear. Germline V gene lookup returns CDR1 SGHAT and CDR2 FQNNGV. This CDR3 contains 15 residues. Trimming took off 1 base at V and 6 bases at J, with 13 bases between the two ends. CDR3 DNA sequence: TGTGCCAGCAGCTTAGTGGCAGGCTTCGGCAATGAGCAGTTCTTC. It is translated as CASSLVAGFGNEQFF.